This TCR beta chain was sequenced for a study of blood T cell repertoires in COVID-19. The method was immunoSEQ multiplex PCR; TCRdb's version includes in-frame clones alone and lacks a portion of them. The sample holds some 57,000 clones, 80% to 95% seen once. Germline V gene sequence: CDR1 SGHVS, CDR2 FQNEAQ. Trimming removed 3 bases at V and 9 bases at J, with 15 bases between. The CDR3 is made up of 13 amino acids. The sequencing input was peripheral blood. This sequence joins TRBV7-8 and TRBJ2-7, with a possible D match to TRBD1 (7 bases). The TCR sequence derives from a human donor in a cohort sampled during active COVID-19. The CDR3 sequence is CASSLDRMEGQYF. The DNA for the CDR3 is TGTGCCAGCAGCTTGGACAGGATGGAGGGGCAGTACTTC.